The 12 T cell receptor beta chains below all came from one sample that was sequenced in a study of cytomegalovirus exposure and HLA in healthy donors. Amplification used 60 Vbeta primers and 13 Jbeta primers. TCRdb's copy holds only in-frame clones and misses some; the assay was immunoSEQ multiplex PCR. The sample includes about 110,000 clones, around 74% of them seen just once. Sequencing input: PBMCs. The receptors were gathered from a woman aged 40 to 50 in good health and CMV-seropositive.

This chain links TRBV6-6 with TRBJ1-2; 7 nucleotides line up with TRBD1. Germline V gene sequence: CDR1 MNHNY, CDR2 SVGAGI (reference sequence). With 5 bases clipped from V and 7 bases from J, the junction kept 13 bases outside the gene matches. This CDR3 comprises 15 residues. The CDR3 protein is CASSLDLGGGSGYTF. In DNA form, the CDR3 reads TGTGCCAGCAGTCTGGACTTAGGAGGGGGCTCTGGCTACACCTTC.

V and J are TRBV15 and TRBJ2-1, with TRBD2 identical over 8 bases. The CDR3 consists of 17 residues. V lost 0 bases to trimming and J lost 8 bases; unmatched junction nucleotides: 12. From germline, CDR1 is LNHNV and CDR2 YYDKDF (reference sequence). The DNA of the CDR3 is TGTGCCACCAGCAGAGATCCGGCGGTAGCGGGGTTGGATGAGCAGTTCTTC. Protein: CATSRDPAVAGLDEQFF.

V usage is TRBV28 and J usage is TRBJ1-2; D is perhaps TRBD1 (5 bases). Trimming took off 6 bases at V and 4 bases at J, with 15 bases between the two ends. The CDR3 is 14 residues long. CDR1 and CDR2 (germline): MDHEN, SYDVKM. The CDR3, as DNA: TGTGCCAGCAGATTTGGCGGCAGGGCCTATGGCTACACCTTC. The encoded protein is CASRFGGRAYGYTF.

The V and J genes are TRBV28 and TRBJ1-5, with D uncertain. The CDR3 spans 16 residues. With 3 bases removed from V and 3 bases from J, the gap between germline ends came to 15 bases. The V gene's germline CDR1 is MDHEN and CDR2 SYDVKM. The CDR3 DNA sequence: TGTGCCAGCAGTTTGGACGGGGTCCAGGTCAATCAGCCCCAGCATTTT. Its translation: CASSLDGVQVNQPQHF. Looking up the rest from reference TRBV28 and TRBJ1-5 gives the full variable domain: DVKVTQSSRYLVKRTGEKVFLECVQDMDHENMFWYRQDPGLGLRLIYFSYDVKMKEKGDIPEGYSVSREKKERFSLILESASTNQTSMYLCASSLDGVQVNQPQHFGDGTRLSIL.

This clone ranks as medium-sized (0.01 to 0.1%). The CDR3 DNA reads TGTGCCAGCAGCCAAGATGCGGGGGGGGGCACAGATACGCAGTATTTT. Protein sequence: CASSQDAGGGTDTQYF. The genes are TRBV4-2 and TRBJ2-3; TRBD2 matches 9 bases. Germline V gene data show CDR1 as LGHNA and CDR2 as YNFKEQ. The junction had 2 bases not matched to a gene; V was cut back by 0 bases and J by 1 base. This CDR3 is built from 16 residues.

The J gene is TRBJ1-6, the V gene TRBV30; D remains unclear. The V gene lost 0 bases and the J gene lost 7 bases, with 7 bases spanning the gap. Germline V gene sequence: CDR1 GTSNPN, CDR2 SVGIG (reference sequence). This CDR3 is built from 13 residues. The CDR3 is CAWSVLPNSPLHF. CDR3 coding DNA: TGTGCCTGGAGTGTACTCCCGAATTCACCCCTCCACTTT.

The chain carries TRBV7-9 and TRBJ1-4; D call uncertain. The CDR3 totals 15 residues. With 1 base removed from V and 5 bases from J, the gap between germline ends came to 11 bases. Germline loops: CDR1 SEHNR, CDR2 FQNEAQ (reference sequence). In DNA form, the CDR3 reads TGTGCCAGCAGCTTAGAGGTGGCGGGAAATGAAAAACTGTTTTTT. This encodes CASSLEVAGNEKLFF. Drawing the rest from reference TRBV7-9 and TRBJ1-4, the complete variable domain is DTGVSQNPRHKITKRGQNVTFRCDPISEHNRLYWYRQTLGQGPEFLTYFQNEAQLEKSRLLSDRFSAERPKGSFSTLEIQRTEQGDSAMYLCASSLEVAGNEKLFFGSGTQLSVL.

The chain joins TRBV18 to TRBJ2-6; D is uncertain. The CDR3 spans 17 residues. Trimming cost V 3 bases and J 0 bases, with 12 bases left between them. CDR1 is KGHSH, CDR2 LQKENI, per germline. The CDR3 nucleotides read TGTGCCAGCTCACCGACGACACCCGTCTCTGGGGCCAACGTCCTGACTTTC. It yields the protein CASSPTTPVSGANVLTF. Full variable domain (remainder filled in from reference TRBV18 and TRBJ2-6): NAGVMQNPRHLVRRRGQEARLRCSPMKGHSHVYWYRQLPEEGLKFMVYLQKENIIDESGMPKERFSAEFPKEGPSILRIQQVVRGDSAAYFCASSPTTPVSGANVLTFGAGSRLTVL.

CDR3 in amino acids: CASSPRQGGQPQHF. DNA of the CDR3: TGTGCCAGCTCACCCCGGCAGGGAGGTCAGCCCCAGCATTTT. The chain recombines TRBV18 with TRBJ1-5, with D possibly matching TRBD1 (5 bases). Germline CDR1 and CDR2: KGHSH and LQKENI. This CDR3 contains 14 residues. Trimming took off 3 bases at V and 6 bases at J, with 12 bases between the two ends. The complete variable domain, with remaining parts taken from reference TRBV18 and TRBJ1-5, reads NAGVMQNPRHLVRRRGQEARLRCSPMKGHSHVYWYRQLPEEGLKFMVYLQKENIIDESGMPKERFSAEFPKEGPSILRIQQVVRGDSAAYFCASSPRQGGQPQHFGDGTRLSIL.

This sequence joins TRBV27 and TRBJ1-2; TRBD1 aligns across 10 bases. V gave up 5 bases and J gave up 2 bases; unmatched junction bases: 8. The CDR3 sequence is 16 residues long. Germline CDR1 is MNHEY and CDR2 is SMNVEV (reference sequence). This CDR3 is CASSTLRTGGNYGYTF. The CDR3 DNA follows: TGTGCCAGCAGTACGTTAAGGACAGGGGGAAACTATGGCTACACCTTC.

This clone was seen a few times. The chain is built from TRBV5-1 and TRBJ1-6; tentatively, D is TRBD1 (5 bases). The V and J ends lost 4 bases and 9 bases respectively, with 14 bases between them. Germline CDR1 reads SGHRS; CDR2 reads YFSETQ. The CDR3 runs 14 residues. The CDR3 region is CASSTNAGISPLHF. As DNA, the CDR3 is TGCGCCAGCAGCACGAACGCAGGGATTTCACCCCTCCACTTT.

This clone occurred once. The rearrangement uses TRBV11-1 and TRBJ2-7; D is undetermined. Germline V CDR1 and CDR2: SGHAT, FQDESV (reference sequence). V lost 3 bases and J 2 bases, leaving 14 bases between the germline ends. The CDR3 contains 15 residues. The CDR3 spells CASSFNYATTYEQYF. The CDR3 nucleotides read TGTGCCAGCAGCTTTAACTACGCGACGACCTACGAGCAGTACTTC.